The clone carrying this T cell receptor (beta chain) showed up many times. Its target is unknown. The unsorted libraries were produced from 2 million PBMCs held at -80 C. The data derive from a study of neurological immune-mediated disorders. cDNA was made by 5'RACE with 10-nucleotide random UMIs. TCRdb re-derived calls from the 5' RACE reads in MiXCR, one entry per CDR3 protein. The sample includes 50,000 to 55,000 distinct CDR3 sequences, 10% of them seen just once. Overall study results and limits: None of the CDR3 amino acid sequences found in expanded clones was shared across subjects. This suggests that the TCR-beta repertoires were private in all groups. Falling below healthy controls, multiple sclerosis showed the least TCR clonal expansion, while HTLV-1-associated myelopathy showed the most.

V lost 3 bases, J lost 2 bases, and 11 bases lay in between. The CDR3 loop spans 13 amino acids. Germline CDR1 reads DFQATT; CDR2 reads SNEGSKA (reference sequence). V is TRBV20-1 and J is TRBJ2-7, with unresolved D. The sequenced sample consisted of PBMCs. The TCR originated in a man aged 65 to 79 with HTLV-1-associated myelopathy (HAM/TSP). The CDR3 region is CSARRWGTYEQYF. The DNA for the CDR3 is TGCAGTGCTAGGAGATGGGGAACCTACGAGCAGTACTTC.